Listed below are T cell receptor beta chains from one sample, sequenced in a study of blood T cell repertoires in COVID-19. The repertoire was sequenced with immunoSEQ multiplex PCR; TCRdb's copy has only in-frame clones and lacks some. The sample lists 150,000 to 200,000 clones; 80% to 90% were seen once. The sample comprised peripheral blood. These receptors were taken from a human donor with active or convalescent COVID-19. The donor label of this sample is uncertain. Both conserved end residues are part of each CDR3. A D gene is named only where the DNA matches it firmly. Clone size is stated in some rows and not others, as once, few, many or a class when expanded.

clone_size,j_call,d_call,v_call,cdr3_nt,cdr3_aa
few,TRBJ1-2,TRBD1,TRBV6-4,TGTGCCAGCAGTGACTCGACAGGGTATGGCTACACCTTC,CASSDSTGYGYTF
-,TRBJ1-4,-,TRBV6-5,TGTGCCAGCACCCCGCGGCCGCGAAATGAAAAACTGTTTTTT,CASTPRPRNEKLFF
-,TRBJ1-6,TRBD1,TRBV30,TGTGCCTGGAGTCAACAGGGGGCTTCACCCCTCCACTTT,CAWSQQGASPLHF
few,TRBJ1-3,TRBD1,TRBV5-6,TGTGCCAGCAGCCTGGACAGGACCATATATTTT,CASSLDRTIYF
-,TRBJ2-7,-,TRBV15,TGTGCCACCTCCTCCGGGTTAAACTCCTACGAGCAGTACTTC,CATSSGLNSYEQYF
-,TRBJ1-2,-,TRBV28,TGTGCCAGCAGTTTGGGGGCGAAAAGCTATGGCTACACCTTC,CASSLGAKSYGYTF
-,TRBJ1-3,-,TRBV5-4,TGTGCCAGCAGCTTGGCAGTCAAGGGAAACACCATATATTTT,CASSLAVKGNTIYF
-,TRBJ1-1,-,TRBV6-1,TGTGCCAGCAGTGAACTAGGGAGCACTGAAGCTTTCTTT,CASSELGSTEAFF
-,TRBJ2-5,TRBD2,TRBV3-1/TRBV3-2,TGTGCCAGCAGCCGGGGCGGGAGCGGGAGGAAAGAGACCCAGTACTTC,CASSRGGSGRKETQYF
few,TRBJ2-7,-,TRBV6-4,TGTGCCACAGGGGGGCAGACGTACGAGCAGTACTTC,CATGGQTYEQYF
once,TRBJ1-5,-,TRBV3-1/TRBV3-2,TGTGCCAGCAGCCAAGAATACAATCAGCCCCAGCATTTT,CASSQEYNQPQHF
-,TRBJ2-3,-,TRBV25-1,TGTGCCAGCAGTTTCTCTAGCGATGCAGATACGCAGTATTTT,CASSFSSDADTQYF
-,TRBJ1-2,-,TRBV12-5,TGTGCTAGTGGTGAGGGACTTGGATATGGCTACACCTTC,CASGEGLGYGYTF
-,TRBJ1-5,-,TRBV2,TGTGCCAGCAGGGGAGGGGGGAGTCAGCCCCAGCATTTT,CASRGGGSQPQHF
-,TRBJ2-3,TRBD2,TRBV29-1,TGCAGTTCTAGCGGGAGCATGGATACGCAGTATTTT,CSSSGSMDTQYF
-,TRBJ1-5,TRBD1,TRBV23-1,TGCGCCAGCAGTAATGACAGGGGGCTGGATCAGCCCCAGCATTTT,CASSNDRGLDQPQHF
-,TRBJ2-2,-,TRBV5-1,TGCGCCAGCAGCCTGGGTGGGACTTACACCGGGGAGCTGTTTTTT,CASSLGGTYTGELFF
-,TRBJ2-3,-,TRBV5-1,TGCGCCAGCAGCCCAGATAGCCCAGATACGCAGTATTTT,CASSPDSPDTQYF
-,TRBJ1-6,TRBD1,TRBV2,TGTGCCAGCATGGGGGACAGGGGAGGTTCACCCCTCCACTTT,CASMGDRGGSPLHF
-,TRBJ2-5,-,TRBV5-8,TGTGCCAGCAGCTTGGTTTGGAGAAAAGAGACCCAGTACTTC,CASSLVWRKETQYF
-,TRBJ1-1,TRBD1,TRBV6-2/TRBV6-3,TGTGCCAGCAACCCCACAGGGGGCGCTGAAGCTTTCTTT,CASNPTGGAEAFF
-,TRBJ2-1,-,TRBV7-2,TGTGCCAGCAGCCCAGGCCATGAGCAGTTCTTC,CASSPGHEQFF
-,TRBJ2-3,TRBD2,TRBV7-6,TGTGCCAGCAGCTTAAATCCAGCGGGAGGGTCAGGCACAGATACGCAGTATTTT,CASSLNPAGGSGTDTQYF
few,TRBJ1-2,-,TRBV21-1,TGTGCCAGCAGCAGATGGACAGCTGTGGGGGATGGCTACACCTTC,CASSRWTAVGDGYTF
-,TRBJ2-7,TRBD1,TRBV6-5,TGTGCCAGCAGTTACTCGGGACAGATATACGAGCAGTACTTC,CASSYSGQIYEQYF
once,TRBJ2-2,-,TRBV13,TGTGCCAGCAGCAGGATTGGGACTAACACCGGGGAGCTGTTTTTT,CASSRIGTNTGELFF
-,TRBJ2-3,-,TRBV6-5,TGTGCCAGCAGTAGAGGGGACATCACAGATACGCAGTATTTT,CASSRGDITDTQYF